The present T cell receptor (beta chain) was sequenced within a study of blood T cell repertoires in COVID-19. Study as a whole: Researchers got acute and convalescent COVID-19 samples from the United States, Italy and Spain. Sample material is recorded as cDNA or gDNA derived from T cells, B-cell-depleted T cells, or PBMCs.

Per the original methods: Amplifying reference gene primers gave estimates of nucleated cell counts. Sequencing used immunoSEQ multiplex PCR; TCRdb keeps in-frame clones, though not all of them. V, J and clone size were drawn from that table, and D and trimming were deduced from the DNA. Of 130,000 to 150,000 clones detected, just under 90% appear once; the ten largest clones hold about 4.1%. V lost 5 bases, J lost 2 bases, and 11 bases lay in between. This CDR3 region has 14 residues. CDR1 is LNHNV and CDR2 is YYDKDF in the germline V gene (reference sequence). This clone appeared a single time. The TCR sequence derives from a woman between 40 and 50 years old with acute or convalescent COVID-19. The rearrangement uses TRBV15 and TRBJ2-3; weak D call: TRBD2 (7 bases). Sequences were obtained from peripheral blood. CDR3 loop: CATSFRGATDTQYF. CDR3 nucleotide sequence: TGTGCCACCAGCTTCCGGGGGGCCACAGATACGCAGTATTTT.